This is a list of T cell receptor beta chains from one sample in a study of T cell responses to AZD1222 COVID-19 vaccine. Profiled with immunoSEQ multiplex PCR; TCRdb holds only in-frame clones, not every one. Seen here are fewer than 120,000 clones, roughly nine tenths observed once, and the top ten hold around 3.2%. The sample was peripheral blood, taken on day 0 of AZD1222 vaccination. The receptors here all came from an adult in good health. CDR3s leave out the opening cysteine and the closing phenylalanine or tryptophan.

TRBV18 | ASSPGLAGARGDTQY
TRBV6-2/TRBV6-3 | ASSQGQEGWNTEAF
TRBV9 | ASSATGAYGYT
TRBV6-5 | ASSYSRGMRTEAF
TRBV28 | ASGTGTGSPLH
TRBV11-2 | ASTMTRDSPLH
TRBV24-1 | ATSATFNEQF
TRBV29-1 | SVVGQGPGELF
TRBV11-2 | ASSLVQGGVGEQF
TRBV5-1 | ASSLEQLASTDTQY
TRBV3-1/TRBV3-2 | ASSPPASGGASGTQY
TRBV19 | ASQANSGNTIY
TRBV2 | ASSRTQSSSPLH
TRBV7-2 | ASSAQRDYEQY
TRBV7-2 | ASSVHRGRSEAF
TRBV7-2 | ASSGGRGGGNYGYT
TRBV6-5 | ASSSASGGAGNEQF
TRBV5-1 | ASSLEGQGSTDTQY
TRBV11-3 | ASSPRGSNRDEQY
TRBV2 | ASSPETSSYNEQF
TRBV27 | ASRRTGGVYEQY
TRBV6-5 | ASTRRENTEAF
TRBV7-7 | ASSRGQGNHEQF
TRBV7-8 | ASSSGGQGYNEQF
TRBV19 | ASTAESGQSSGNTIY
TRBV18 | ASSPQTSDGEQF
TRBV24-1 | ATREGADYGYT
TRBV28 | ASRAAQFPYGYT
TRBV2 | ASRGQANYGYT
TRBV29-1 | SRLGRGADTQY
TRBV12-5 | ASGLEQF
TRBV5-8 | ASSLGGQNTEAF
TRBV5-5 | ASSYRDRGHEQF
TRBV19 | ASSISRDTEAF
TRBV5-1 | ASSQDSAGVGLNEQF
TRBV7-2 | ASSRRTYEQY
TRBV6-2/TRBV6-3 | ASSYASSRVWSPLH
TRBV11-2 | ASSLATALAYEQY
TRBV9 | ASSGAGDEQY
TRBV5-4 | ASSLSVTGGEQY
TRBV11-2 | ASRPRTSGSQETQY
TRBV19 | ASSIGSGTARGQPQH
TRBV6-5 | ASRAAGQGHSPLH
TRBV7-3 | ASSLGRTSGGARETQY
TRBV6-6 | ASSRSGGVNGYT
TRBV5-1 | ASSSHGGDQPQH
TRBV27 | ASSLSSGSGQPQH
TRBV4-1 | ASSRWEAGQNNEKLF
TRBV6-5 | ASSRVVEGGNEQF
TRBV30 | AWAPEGNTEAF
TRBV28 | ASRALYNSPLH
TRBV27 | ASSLLQPRYYEQY
TRBV7-2 | ASSFSLSSGNTIY
TRBV7-2 | ASSPGGVGGGGTEAF
TRBV6-1 | ASSETGGRYSNQPQH
TRBV12-3/TRBV12-4 | ASSLVGYGYT
TRBV7-6 | ASGNRVQETQY
TRBV5-5 | ASSLEPLKPQH
TRBV7-2 | ASSPRTGDTGELF